These T cell receptor beta chains were read from a single sample in a study of PD-1 blockade in mismatch repair-deficient tumors. This table comes from immunoSEQ multiplex PCR, and its TCRdb copy is limited to in-frame clones, with some not included. In the table there are about 100,000 clones, 82% of which are singletons. The material sequenced was peripheral blood, taken about 36 weeks after starting pembrolizumab. The origin of the receptors is an adult with mismatch repair-deficient cancer. Both conserved end residues are part of each CDR3. Each record gives: D gene, clone size, V gene, J gene, CDR3 DNA, CDR3 protein. A D gene is named only where the DNA matches it firmly. Where a row states a size, it is once, few, many or the class of an expanded clone; other rows omit it.

>TRBD1|few|TRBV7-2|TRBJ2-7
TGTGCCAGCAGCTTCGGGACAGTGCCAGACGAGCAGTACTTC
CASSFGTVPDEQYF
>NA|NA|TRBV2|TRBJ1-4
TGTGCCAGCAGTGTGAGGACAGTCGGTGAAAAACTGTTTTTT
CASSVRTVGEKLFF
>NA|NA|TRBV11-2|TRBJ2-1
TGTGCCAGCAGCTTAGGTGGGCGCCCTGAAAATGAGCAGTTCTTC
CASSLGGRPENEQFF
>NA|NA|TRBV7-2|TRBJ1-3
TGTGCCAGCAGCTTAATCAAGAAGCCAGCAGGAAACACCATATATTTT
CASSLIKKPAGNTIYF
>TRBD1|NA|TRBV7-2|TRBJ2-2
TGTGCCAGCAGCCTCTCCAGGACAGGGCTAACCGGGGAGCTGTTTTTT
CASSLSRTGLTGELFF
>NA|NA|TRBV15|TRBJ1-1
TGTGCCACCAGCAGAGAGCAGGGGAGAGCTTTCTTT
CATSREQGRAFF
>TRBD1|NA|TRBV4-1|TRBJ2-3
TGCGCCAGCAGCCAAGGTGGACAGGGGGTCGGAGATACGCAGTATTTT
CASSQGGQGVGDTQYF
>NA|NA|TRBV9|TRBJ2-3
TGTGCCAGCAGCTTCCGGGACAAAGAGGTCTCAGATACGCAGTATTTT
CASSFRDKEVSDTQYF
>NA|NA|TRBV6-1|TRBJ1-1
TGTGCCAGCAACCCCGGGGGGGGCACTGAAGCTTTCTTT
CASNPGGGTEAFF
>TRBD1|once|TRBV2|TRBJ2-7
TGTGCCAGCAGTTTCGGGACAGATAACTACGAGCAGTACTTC
CASSFGTDNYEQYF
>TRBD2|NA|TRBV4-1|TRBJ2-7
TGCGCCAGCAGCTCACAGATTGGCGGGATTGGGGACTACGGGGACTACGAGCAGTACTTC
CASSSQIGGIGDYGDYEQYF
>TRBD2|NA|TRBV9|TRBJ2-3
TGTGCCAGCAGCGTAGTAGCGGGAATCACAGATACGCAGTATTTT
CASSVVAGITDTQYF
>TRBD2|NA|TRBV7-2|TRBJ2-2
TGTGCCAGCAGCTTTGGACTAGCTTTAGGCGGGGAGCTGTTTTTT
CASSFGLALGGELFF
>NA|few|TRBV7-6|TRBJ1-1
TGTGCCAGCAGCTCCTTGGGGAGCACTGAAGCTTTCTTT
CASSSLGSTEAFF
>NA|NA|TRBV7-8|TRBJ2-7
TGTGCCAGCAGCTCCGGACGGCTTGAAAATGAGCAGTACTTC
CASSSGRLENEQYF
>NA|NA|TRBV7-3|TRBJ2-3
TGTGCCAGCAGCACCGGAACGAAGGCAGATACGCAGTATTTT
CASSTGTKADTQYF
>TRBD1|NA|TRBV6-1|TRBJ1-4
TGTGCCAGCAGTGAAGCGCAGGGGGCAGCTAATGAAAAACTGTTTTTT
CASSEAQGAANEKLFF
>NA|NA|TRBV7-2|TRBJ2-3
TGTGCCAGCAGTGACGGACTATCCACAGATACGCAGTATTTT
CASSDGLSTDTQYF
>TRBD2|NA|TRBV11-2|TRBJ2-3
TGTGCCAGCAGCTTAGGGAACGGGAGGGATACGCAGTATTTT
CASSLGNGRDTQYF
>NA|NA|TRBV30|TRBJ2-7
TGTGCCTGGAGTGTAAACAGGGCCAACGAGCAGTACTTC
CAWSVNRANEQYF
>TRBD1|NA|TRBV5-1|TRBJ1-1
TGCGCCAGCTCGGGACAGGGAACCATGAACACTGAAGCTTTCTTT
CASSGQGTMNTEAFF
>NA|NA|TRBV19|TRBJ1-1
TGTGCCAGTAGTGTTGGACAGAGGGTCACTGAAGCTTTCTTT
CASSVGQRVTEAFF
>TRBD2|NA|TRBV9|TRBJ2-1
TGTGCCAGCAGCGTAGAACGGAGCGGGAGAAATCTGAATGAGCAGTTCTTC
CASSVERSGRNLNEQFF
>NA|NA|TRBV7-3|TRBJ2-1
TGTGCCAGCAGCTTAGACCCCATATTAGATGAGCAGTTCTTC
CASSLDPILDEQFF
>NA|NA|TRBV28|TRBJ1-1
TGTGCCAGCAGTTTAGCAGATGGCACTGAAGCTTTCTTT
CASSLADGTEAFF
>TRBD2|NA|TRBV5-1|TRBJ2-1
TGCGCCAGCAGCTCAGCCGGGACTACCCCCAATGAGCAGTTCTTC
CASSSAGTTPNEQFF
>NA|NA|TRBV19|TRBJ2-1
TGTGCCAGTAGCCCGACTCGAAGCAATGAGCAGTTCTTC
CASSPTRSNEQFF
>TRBD1|NA|TRBV6-1|TRBJ2-4
TGTGCCAGCAGTGAGGGGACAGCCTTAGGTGGGAACATTCAGTACTTC
CASSEGTALGGNIQYF
>TRBD2|NA|TRBV29-1|TRBJ2-7
TGCAGCGTCGCATTGGGACTAGCAGAATACGAGCAGTACTTC
CSVALGLAEYEQYF
>TRBD1|few|TRBV6-1|TRBJ2-2
TGTGCCAGCTCGGGACAGGCGTACACCGGGGAGCTGTTTTTT
CASSGQAYTGELFF
>NA|NA|TRBV5-1|TRBJ1-1
TGCGCCAGCAGCCCGGCGGGGGGCCAGAACACTGAAGCTTTCTTT
CASSPAGGQNTEAFF
>TRBD1|few|TRBV27|TRBJ1-2
TGTGCCAGCAGTCCCGGGGCAGGGGGACGAGGCTACACCTTC
CASSPGAGGRGYTF
>NA|NA|TRBV19|TRBJ1-1
TGTGCCAGTATGTTGGGGAACACTGAAGCTTTCTTT
CASMLGNTEAFF
>NA|medium-sized|TRBV5-1|TRBJ1-2
TGCGCCAGCAGTTCAACGGCGGCTAACTATGGCTACACCTTC
CASSSTAANYGYTF
>TRBD2|NA|TRBV7-3|TRBJ2-1
TGTGCCAGCAGCTCCAAAGCGGGACCCTCCTACAATGAGCAGTTCTTC
CASSSKAGPSYNEQFF
>TRBD2|once|TRBV11-3|TRBJ2-5
TGTGCCAGCAGCTTCCTCGTGGACGCGGGAGGTAATAGAGAGACCCAGTACTTC
CASSFLVDAGGNRETQYF
>NA|NA|TRBV7-9|TRBJ1-4
TGTGCCAGCACCACGAGTGCAACTAATGAAAAACTGTTTTTT
CASTTSATNEKLFF
>NA|NA|TRBV10-3|TRBJ2-7
TGTGCCATCAGTGAGTCCCCCTACGAGCAGTACTTC
CAISESPYEQYF
>NA|NA|TRBV30|TRBJ1-2
TGTGCCTGGAGGGAAACAGGGATGGGAAAAGGCTACACCTTC
CAWRETGMGKGYTF
>TRBD2|NA|TRBV5-4|TRBJ2-1
TGTGCCAGCAGCTTGGAAAGCGGGAGTAGTGAGCAGTTCTTC
CASSLESGSSEQFF
>NA|NA|TRBV11-3|TRBJ1-1
TGTGCCAGCAGCAAGGGGGGAAGGGTTCTGGGGACTGAAGCTTTCTTT
CASSKGGRVLGTEAFF
>NA|few|TRBV7-2|TRBJ2-7
TGTGCCAGCAGCGGATTCGTGGGGGCAGGGGCTGGTGAGCAGTACTTC
CASSGFVGAGAGEQYF
>TRBD1|once|TRBV4-3|TRBJ1-4
TGCGCCAGCAGCCAAGATTGGGCAGGGGGGCCCTCAACTAATGAAAAACTGTTTTTT
CASSQDWAGGPSTNEKLFF